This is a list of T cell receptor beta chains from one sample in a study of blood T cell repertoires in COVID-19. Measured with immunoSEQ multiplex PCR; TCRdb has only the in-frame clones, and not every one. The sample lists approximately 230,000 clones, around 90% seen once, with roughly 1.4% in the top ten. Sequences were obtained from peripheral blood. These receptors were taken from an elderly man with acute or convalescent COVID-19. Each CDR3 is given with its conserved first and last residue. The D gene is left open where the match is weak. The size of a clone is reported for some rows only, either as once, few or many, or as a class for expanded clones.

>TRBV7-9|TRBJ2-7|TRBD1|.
TGTGCCAGCAGCGCCGGACAGGGGGGAAACGAGCAGTACTTC
CASSAGQGGNEQYF
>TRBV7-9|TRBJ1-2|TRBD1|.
TGTGCCAGCAGCCCGGGGACCCCGGGACAGGGTGGCTATGGCTACACCTTC
CASSPGTPGQGGYGYTF
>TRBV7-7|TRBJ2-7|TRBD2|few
TGTGCTAGCAGACCGAGTTGGCGGGAGGGCCCCTACGAGCAGTACTTC
CASRPSWREGPYEQYF
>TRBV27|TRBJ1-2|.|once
TGTGCCAGCAGTTTAGGGGGAGGGGACTATGGCTACACCTTC
CASSLGGGDYGYTF
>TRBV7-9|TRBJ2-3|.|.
TGTGCCAGCAGCCAGGAATCGGGCAGGGATCCAGATACGCAGTATTTT
CASSQESGRDPDTQYF
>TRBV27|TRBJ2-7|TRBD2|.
TGTGCCAGCAGTTTAGTAGCGGGAGACTACGAGCAGTACTTC
CASSLVAGDYEQYF
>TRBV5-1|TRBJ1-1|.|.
TGCGCCAGCAGCCCAATCCCATCGACAGTGAACACTGAAGCTTTCTTT
CASSPIPSTVNTEAFF
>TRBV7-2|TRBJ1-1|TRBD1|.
TGTGCCAGCAGCCTCCGGGACAGGAAGTACACTGAAGCTTTCTTT
CASSLRDRKYTEAFF
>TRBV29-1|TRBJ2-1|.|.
TGCAGCGTTGAAGATCCGAACGGGAGCCTCCTCTACAATGAGCAGTTCTTC
CSVEDPNGSLLYNEQFF
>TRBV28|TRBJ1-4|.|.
TGTGCCAGCAGTTCCCCGGGGGAAAAACTGTTTTTT
CASSSPGEKLFF
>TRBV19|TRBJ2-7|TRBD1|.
TGTGCCAGTAGTACCCGACAGGGGGGCTACGAGCAGTACTTC
CASSTRQGGYEQYF
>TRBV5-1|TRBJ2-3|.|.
TGCGCCAGCAGTAGGGTTAATAGCGGTACTAGCACAGATACGCAGTATTTT
CASSRVNSGTSTDTQYF
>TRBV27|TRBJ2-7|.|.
TGTGCCAGCAGTTTAGCCAGGGCGAACTACGAGCAGTACTTC
CASSLARANYEQYF
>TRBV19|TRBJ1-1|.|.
TGTGCCAGTAGTTTCACAGGTGGCAGGACTGAAGCTTTCTTT
CASSFTGGRTEAFF
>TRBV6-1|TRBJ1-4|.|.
TGTGCCAGCAGTGAAGAAAACGCCCGAGATAATGAAAAACTGTTTTTT
CASSEENARDNEKLFF
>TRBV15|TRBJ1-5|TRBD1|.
TGTGCCACCAGCAGAGGCCGGACAGGGGTGGATCAGCCCCAGCATTTT
CATSRGRTGVDQPQHF
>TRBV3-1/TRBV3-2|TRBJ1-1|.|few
TGTGCCAGCAGCCAAGATGTAGGACAGATCACTGAAGCTTTCTTT
CASSQDVGQITEAFF
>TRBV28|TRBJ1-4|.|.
TGTGCCAGCCGGGACTTCGCTATTCGAACTAATGAAAAACTGTTTTTT
CASRDFAIRTNEKLFF
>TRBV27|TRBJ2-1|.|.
TGTGCCAGCAGTTTAAGGTTAGCTCGCTACAATGAGCAGTTCTTC
CASSLRLARYNEQFF
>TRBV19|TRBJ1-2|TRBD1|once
TGTGCCAGTAGTGCGCTAGGACAGGGGGCGCGAGGCTATGGCTACACCTTC
CASSALGQGARGYGYTF
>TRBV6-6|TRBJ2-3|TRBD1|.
TGTGCCAGCAGCATATCGACAGGGAGCGGCACAGATACGCAGTATTTT
CASSISTGSGTDTQYF
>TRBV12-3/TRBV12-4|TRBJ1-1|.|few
TGTGCCAGCACCGTATTGACTAACACTGAAGCTTTCTTT
CASTVLTNTEAFF
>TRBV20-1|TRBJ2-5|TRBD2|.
TGCAGTGCTAGTATCTCGGCGGGAGGGCGGACCCAGTACTTC
CSASISAGGRTQYF
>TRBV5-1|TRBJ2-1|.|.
TGCGCCAGCAGCTTGGGGTTGAGTAGTGAGCAGTTCTTC
CASSLGLSSEQFF
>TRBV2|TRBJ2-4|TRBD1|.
TGTGCCAGCGGGACGGACAGGGGACACCAAAACATTCAGTACTTC
CASGTDRGHQNIQYF
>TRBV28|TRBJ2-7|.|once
TGTGCCAGCAGTTTAAAGGGGGTGGGTTACTTC
CASSLKGVGYF
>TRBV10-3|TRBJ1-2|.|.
TGTGCCATCAGTGAGTACGGCGGACTTAACTATGGCTACACCTTC
CAISEYGGLNYGYTF
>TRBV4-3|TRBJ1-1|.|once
TGCGCCAGCAGCCAAGGGACTGTTAGTTTCACTGAAGCTTTCTTT
CASSQGTVSFTEAFF
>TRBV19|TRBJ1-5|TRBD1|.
TGTGCCAGTAGTAATCGACAGGGTCTAAGCAATCAGCCCCAGCATTTT
CASSNRQGLSNQPQHF
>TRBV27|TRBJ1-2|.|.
TGTGCCAGCAGGTCAACAAGGAGGACAGTCGATGGCTACACCTTC
CASRSTRRTVDGYTF